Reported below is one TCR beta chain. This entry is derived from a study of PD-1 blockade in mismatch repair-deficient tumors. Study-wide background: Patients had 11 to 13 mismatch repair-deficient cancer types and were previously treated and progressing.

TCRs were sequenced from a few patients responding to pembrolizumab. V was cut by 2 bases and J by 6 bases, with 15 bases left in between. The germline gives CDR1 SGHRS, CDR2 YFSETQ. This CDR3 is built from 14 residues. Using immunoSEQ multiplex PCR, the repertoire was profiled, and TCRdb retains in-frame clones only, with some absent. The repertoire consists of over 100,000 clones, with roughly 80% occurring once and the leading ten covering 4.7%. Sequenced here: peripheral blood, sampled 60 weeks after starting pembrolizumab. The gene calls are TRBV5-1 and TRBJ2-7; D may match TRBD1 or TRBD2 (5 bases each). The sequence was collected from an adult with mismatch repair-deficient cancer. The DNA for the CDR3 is TGCGCCAGCAGCTTCAGGCAGGGAGCGTTCGAGCAGTACTTC. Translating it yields CASSFRQGAFEQYF.